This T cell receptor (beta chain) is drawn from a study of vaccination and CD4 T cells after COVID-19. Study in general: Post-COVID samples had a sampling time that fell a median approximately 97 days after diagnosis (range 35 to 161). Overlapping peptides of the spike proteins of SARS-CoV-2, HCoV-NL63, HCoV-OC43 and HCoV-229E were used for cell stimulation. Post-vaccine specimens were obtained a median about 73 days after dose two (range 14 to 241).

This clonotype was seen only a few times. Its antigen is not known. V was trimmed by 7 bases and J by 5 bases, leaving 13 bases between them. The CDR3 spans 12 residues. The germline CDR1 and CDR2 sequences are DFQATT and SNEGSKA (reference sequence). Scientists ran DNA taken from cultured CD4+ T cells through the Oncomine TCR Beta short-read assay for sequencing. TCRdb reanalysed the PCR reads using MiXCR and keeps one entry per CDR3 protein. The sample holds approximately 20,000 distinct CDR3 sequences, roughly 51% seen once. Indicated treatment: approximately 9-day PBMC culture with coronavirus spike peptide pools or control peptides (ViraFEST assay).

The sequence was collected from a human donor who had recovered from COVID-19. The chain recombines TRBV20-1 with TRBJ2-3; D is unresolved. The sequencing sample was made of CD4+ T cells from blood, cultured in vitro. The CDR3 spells CSGNNVGDTQYF. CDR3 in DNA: TGCAGTGGTAACAATGTAGGAGATACGCAGTATTTT.